One sample yielded the 20 T cell receptor beta chains listed below, sequenced in a study of blood T cells in healthy people across ages (dated by TCRdb to between 2014 and 2017). Library construction relied on 5' RACE. Sequencing used an Illumina HiSeq 2500. A second about 7 to 11 cycle PCR used a sample-barcoded 5' primer and a J-beta primer mix. Using fastp trimming at Q25 and MiXCR clonotype assembly, TCRdb reanalyzed the public sequencing data and kept in-frame beta chains. Every CDR3 protein is listed once, alongside the most common genes and DNA of its rows. A total of more than 700,000 distinct CDR3 sequences appear in this sample, about 46% of them only once. Approximately 18% of the sample rests with the top ten. Sequencing input: blood. These receptor sequences come from a man aged 80 or over in good health.

This clonotype has only a few counts. This chain connects TRBV6-2 or TRBV6-3 to TRBJ2-1, with D unresolved. Trimming took 2 bases from V and 8 from J, leaving 4 bases between them. CDR3 size: 11 residues. Germline V gene lookup returns CDR1 MNHEY and CDR2 SVGEGT. Here the CDR3 DNA reads TGTGCCAGCAGTTACCCGGATGAGCAGTTCTTC. This gives the protein CASSYPDEQFF.

V gene TRBV7-2 combines with J gene TRBJ2-3; D is possibly TRBD1 or TRBD2 (5 bases each). Germline V CDR1 and CDR2: SGHTA, FQGNSA. CDR3 length equals 16 residues. Trimming pared 4 bases from V and 4 bases from J, leaving 18 bases between. The CDR3, as DNA: TGTGCCAGCAGCTCAGCATGGGACGTTCGCGCAGATACGCAGTATTTT. Translated, it gives CASSSAWDVRADTQYF.

The chain employs TRBV6-6 and TRBJ2-7, with 7 bases lining up with TRBD1. Germline-derived CDR1 and CDR2 are MNHNY and SVGAGI (reference sequence). The CDR3 runs to 13 residues. The V gene end was trimmed by 2 bases and the J gene end by 5 bases; junction bases not matched to a gene: 3. The CDR3 DNA follows: TGTGCCAGCAGTTACCTGGGACAGAACGAGCAGTACTTC. Protein product: CASSYLGQNEQYF.

The sample holds a few counts of this clonotype. This chain uses TRBV27 with TRBJ2-7; tentatively, D is TRBD1 (5 bases). Germline lookup yields CDR1 MNHEY and CDR2 SMNVEV (reference sequence). V shed 4 bases and J shed 3 bases, with 13 bases lying between them. The CDR3 spans 14 residues. The CDR3 reads CASSYQGSFYEQYF. The CDR3 region has the DNA TGTGCCAGCAGTTATCAGGGCTCTTTCTACGAGCAGTACTTC.

This clonotype was detected only a few times. The chain has TRBV5-1 and TRBJ2-5; D is possibly TRBD2 (6 bases). From germline, CDR1 is SGHRS and CDR2 YFSETQ. Trimming pared 3 bases from V and 4 bases from J, leaving 10 bases between. The CDR3 is made up of 13 amino acids. This CDR3 reads CASSWGAGETQYF. The CDR3 DNA reads as TGCGCCAGCAGCTGGGGAGCGGGAGAGACCCAGTACTTC.

This clonotype came up a few times. V usage is TRBV20-1 and J usage is TRBJ2-4; D may match TRBD1 or TRBD2 (5 bases each). The length of the CDR3 is 16 residues. The V and J ends lost 1 base and 0 bases respectively, with 13 bases between them. The germline V gene has CDR1 DFQATT and CDR2 SNEGSKA (reference sequence). This chain's CDR3 is CSARARDRQAKNIQYF. The CDR3 DNA reads as TGCAGTGCTAGAGCCCGGGACCGTCAAGCCAAAAACATTCAGTACTTC.

This chain links TRBV7-9 with TRBJ2-2, with a weak D call TRBD1 (5 bases). Germline lookup yields CDR1 SEHNR and CDR2 FQNEAQ (reference sequence). This CDR3 comprises 14 residues. V dropped 3 bases and J dropped 5 bases, with 10 bases sitting between them. The CDR3 bases are TGTGCCAGCAGCTTGACACAGGATACCGGGGAGCTGTTTTTT. The encoded protein is CASSLTQDTGELFF.

With respect to this clonotype: With a much larger clone just one base away, this may be a read error. V gene TRBV20-1 combines with J gene TRBJ2-7; TRBD2 might be the D (6 bases). This CDR3 spans 14 amino acids. V lost 6 bases and J lost 0, with 15 bases in between. The V gene's germline CDR1 is DFQATT and CDR2 SNEGSKA (reference sequence). CDR3 sequence: CSAPLGGASYEQYF. CDR3 sequence (DNA): TGCAGTGCCCCGCTGGGAGGTGCCTCCTACGAGCAGTACTTC.

This clonotype was observed once. This chain joins TRBV28 and TRBJ2-1, with D possibly matching TRBD1 (5 bases). This CDR3 has 16 amino acids. CDR1 MDHEN and CDR2 SYDVKM come from the germline V gene. Trimming cost V 6 bases and J 3 bases, with 18 bases left between them. The CDR3 DNA is TGTGCCAGCAGCCGGACAAGGGAAGTGGGCTACAATGAGCAGTTCTTC. This codes for CASSRTREVGYNEQFF.

The chain uses TRBV2 and TRBJ2-7; D gene ambiguous. Germline CDR1 and CDR2: SNHLY and FYNNEI. The CDR3 has 14 residues. Trimming cost V 4 bases and J 2 bases, with 12 bases left between them. CDR3 in amino acids: CASSGGPPTYEQYF. The DNA of the CDR3 is TGTGCCAGCAGTGGAGGTCCACCCACCTACGAGCAGTACTTC.

In its sample, this clonotype was seen once. The chain combines TRBV15 with TRBJ1-2; no definite D call. Germline values: CDR1 LNHNV, CDR2 YYDKDF (reference sequence). Trimming left V 0 bases short and J 6 bases short, with 5 bases between. The CDR3 extends over 12 amino acids. CDR3 in DNA: TGTGCCACCAGCAGAGATACGGATGGCTACACCTTC. It is translated as CATSRDTDGYTF.

This clonotype was recorded a few times. This could be a read error, since a much larger clone is one nucleotide away. J is TRBJ1-1 and V is TRBV3-1, with D uncertain. Germline V CDR1 and CDR2: LGHDT, YNNKEL (reference sequence). Trimming removed 0 bases at V and 1 base at J, with 6 bases between. This CDR3 spans 14 amino acids. DNA for the CDR3: TGTGCCAGCAGCCAAGATGAGGGGAACACTGAAGCTTTCTTT. This sequence encodes CASSQDEGNTEAFF.

This clonotype has ten or more counts. The rearrangement uses TRBV20-1 and TRBJ2-5, with D hard to call. The CDR3 is made up of 13 amino acids. Germline loops: CDR1 DFQATT, CDR2 SNEGSKA (reference sequence). V was cut by 6 bases and J by 1 base, with 12 bases left in between. The CDR3 DNA sequence: TGCAGTGCGCGTCAGGATGTCCAAGAGACCCAGTACTTC. This sequence encodes CSARQDVQETQYF.

This clonotype was detected a few times. The rearrangement links TRBV29-1 to TRBJ2-1, with D perhaps TRBD2 (5 bases). The CDR3 has 10 residues. Germline V gene data show CDR1 as SQVTM and CDR2 as ANQGSEA. The V end lost 3 bases, the J end lost 14 bases, and 11 bases lay between the germline ends. The CDR3 reads CSVDIGIKFF. As DNA, the CDR3 is TGCAGCGTTGATATCGGGATTAAGTTCTTC.

This clonotype was recorded only once. The CDR3 nucleotides are TGTGCCAGCAGTGAAGCTAGTGGGGGGTCCTACAATGAGCAGTACTTC. Translating it yields CASSEASGGSYNEQYF. V usage is TRBV6-1 and J usage is TRBJ2-1; possibly TRBD2 for D (6 bases). The DNA end favors TRBJ2-7, so the J call may be wrong. The length of the CDR3 is 16 residues. Looked up from germline, CDR1 is MNHNS and CDR2 is SASEGT.

This clonotype has ten or more counts. The chain joins TRBV20-1 to TRBJ2-5; D is ambiguous. The CDR3 length is 13 residues. The germline V and J ends were trimmed by 4 bases and 5 bases, with 14 bases remaining between them. The germline V gene has CDR1 DFQATT and CDR2 SNEGSKA (reference sequence). CDR3 sequence reads: CSAIGTVEETQYF. CDR3 in DNA: TGCAGTGCTATTGGAACGGTTGAGGAGACCCAGTACTTC.

The rearrangement links TRBV7-2 to TRBJ2-2, with D uncertain. Between the trimmed V and J ends, which lost 1 base and 6 bases, there was a span of 12 bases. The CDR3 consists of 15 residues. Germline V gene sequence: CDR1 SGHTA, CDR2 FQGNSA. The CDR3 region is CASSLGRSSSGELFF. DNA of the CDR3: TGTGCCAGCAGCTTAGGCAGGAGCTCTTCCGGGGAGCTGTTTTTT. The full variable domain, in which reference TRBV7-2 and TRBJ2-2 provide the parts outside the CDR3, is GAGVSQSPSNKVTEKGKDVELRCDPISGHTALYWYRQSLGQGLEFLIYFQGNSAPDKSGLPSDRFSAERTGGSVSTLTIQRTQQEDSAVYLCASSLGRSSSGELFFGEGSRLTVL.

J is TRBJ1-2 and V is TRBV4-3, with D uncertain. The CDR3 spans 16 residues. The germline gives CDR1 LGHNA, CDR2 YSLEER. Trimming took off 0 bases at V and 0 bases at J, with 11 bases between the two ends. In nucleotides, the CDR3 is TGCGCCAGCAGCCAAGAGCTCAGCCGAACTAACTATGGCTACACCTTC. This encodes CASSQELSRTNYGYTF.

The chain uses TRBV11-2 and TRBJ2-7; 7 bases align to TRBD1. V lost 1 base and J lost 3; bases outside the gene matches: 6. Germline assignment: CDR1 SGHAT and CDR2 FQNNGV. The CDR3 is 15 amino acids. CDR3 DNA: TGTGCCAGCAGCTTAGCCACACAGGGGAACTACGAGCAGTACTTC. It translates to CASSLATQGNYEQYF.

This clonotype was seen once. The V gene is TRBV18, the J gene TRBJ2-5; no reliable D call. Trimming shortened V by 3 bases and J by 4 bases, and 9 bases separated the two germline ends. Germline V lookup: CDR1 KGHSH, CDR2 LQKENI. This CDR3 comprises 13 residues. The CDR3 here is CASSPDEGETQYF. CDR3 sequence (DNA): TGTGCCAGCTCACCGGACGAAGGAGAGACCCAGTACTTC.